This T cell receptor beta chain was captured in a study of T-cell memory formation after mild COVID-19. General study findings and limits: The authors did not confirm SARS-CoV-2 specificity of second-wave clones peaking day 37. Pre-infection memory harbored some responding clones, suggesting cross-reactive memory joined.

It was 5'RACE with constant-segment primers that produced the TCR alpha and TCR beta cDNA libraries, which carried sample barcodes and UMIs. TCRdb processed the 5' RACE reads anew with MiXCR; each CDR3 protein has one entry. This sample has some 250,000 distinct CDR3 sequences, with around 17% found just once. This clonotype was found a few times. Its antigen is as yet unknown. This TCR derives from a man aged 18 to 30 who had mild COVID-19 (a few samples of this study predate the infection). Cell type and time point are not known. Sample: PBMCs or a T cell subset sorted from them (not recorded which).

The CDR3 bases are TGTGCCAGCAGCTTGGGGCACTCTGGGGCCAACGTCCTGACTTTC. Translation gives CASSLGHSGANVLTF. The V gene is TRBV9, the J gene TRBJ2-6, with D perhaps TRBD1 (5 bases). Deletions cut 4 bases from V and 0 bases from J, with 8 bases between. CDR1 is SGDLS, CDR2 YYNGEE, per germline. This CDR3 contains 15 residues.